This TCR beta chain was identified during a study of blood T cell repertoires in COVID-19. As for the study in general: COVID-19 samples from acute and convalescent phases originated in the United States, Italy and Spain.

How the authors handled the data: Using reference gene primer amplification, nucleated cell counts were estimated. The assay was immunoSEQ multiplex PCR, and TCRdb's table has in-frame clones only and misses some. Clone size and V and J calls were adopted from that table, with D and trimming inferred from the DNA. The data contain 91,000 or so clones, 87% of them seen just once; the ten biggest clones take up 15%. Trimming cost V 2 bases and J 3 bases, with 10 bases left between them. The CDR3 extends over 15 amino acids. Germline V gives CDR1 LGHDT, CDR2 YNNKEL (reference sequence). Sequenced material: peripheral blood. This chain connects TRBV3-1 (or the pseudogene TRBV3-2) to TRBJ1-4, with D maybe TRBD1 (6 bases). This sequence originates from a human donor in a cohort sampled during active COVID-19. In DNA form, the CDR3 reads TGTGCCAGCAGCCAACTGGGGACATCTAATGAAAAACTGTTTTTT. As protein: CASSQLGTSNEKLFF.